This entry describes one TCR beta chain. Its target is not known. These data belong to a study of human T cells and chemical hapten exposure. As the library was built, unique molecular identifiers were attached to individual cDNA molecules. MiXCR, applied by TCRdb to the RACE reads, yields one record per CDR3 protein. The profile shows about 350,000 distinct CDR3 sequences, about 6% of them singletons. Study-level findings and limits: The number of TCRs above 1 in 1000 frequency did not change after DPC sensitization. There were significantly more large CDR3 similarity clusters among expanded TCRs than among controls.

As for time point: patch test 2, 6 weeks after DPC sensitization. Treatment in this sample: therapeutic diphenylcyclopropenone sensitization with weekly scalp DPC. Each patch-test visit's blood sample preceded patch application. The TCR originated in a woman between 18 and 29 years old with alopecia areata. Some clones in this sample may be carry-over from other donors' samples. The specimen was whole blood, collected in connection with sensitization to the hapten diphenylcyclopropenone (DPC).

The CDR3: CASSQLPGTGFPDTQYF. DNA for the CDR3: TGTGCCAGCAGTCAGCTTCCCGGGACAGGGTTCCCAGATACGCAGTATTTT. The V call is TRBV28, the J call TRBJ2-3; 9 bases map to TRBD1. Germline V gene sequence: CDR1 MDHEN, CDR2 SYDVKM. CDR3 length: 17 residues. J gave up 4 bases and V 5 bases, and 13 bases lay outside the gene matches. Full variable domain (outside the CDR3, taken from reference TRBV28 and TRBJ2-3): DVKVTQSSRYLVKRTGEKVFLECVQDMDHENMFWYRQDPGLGLRLIYFSYDVKMKEKGDIPEGYSVSREKKERFSLILESASTNQTSMYLCASSQLPGTGFPDTQYFGPGTRLTVL.